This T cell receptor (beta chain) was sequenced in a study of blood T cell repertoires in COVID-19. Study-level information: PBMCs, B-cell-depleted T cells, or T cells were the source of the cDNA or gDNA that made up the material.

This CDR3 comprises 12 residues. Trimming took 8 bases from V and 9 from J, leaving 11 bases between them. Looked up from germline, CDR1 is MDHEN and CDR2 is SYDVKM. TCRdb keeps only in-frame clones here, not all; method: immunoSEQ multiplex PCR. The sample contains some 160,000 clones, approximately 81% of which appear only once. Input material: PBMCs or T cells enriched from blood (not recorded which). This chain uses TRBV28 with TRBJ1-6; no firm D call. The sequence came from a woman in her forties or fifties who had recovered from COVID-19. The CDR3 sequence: CASGSVRSPLHF. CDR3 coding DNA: TGTGCCAGCGGTTCAGTCCGTTCACCCCTCCACTTT.